This T cell receptor beta chain was documented in a study of blood T cell repertoires in COVID-19. About the research overall: The United States, Italy and Spain provided the acute and convalescent COVID-19 samples.

Source study methods: Cell counts per sample came from amplifying reference gene primers. Assay used: immunoSEQ multiplex PCR; TCRdb lists only in-frame clones, some missing. D and trimming come from the DNA, and the V and J calls and clone size come from that table. The table records 130,000 to 150,000 clones, roughly 80% of them present only once. Germline-derived CDR1 and CDR2 are SGHVS and FNYEAQ. J was trimmed by 4 bases and V by 5 bases; bases with no gene match: 8. The CDR3 has 15 residues. The clonotype originates from a human donor with acute or convalescent COVID-19. The donor label of this sample is uncertain. The specimen was peripheral blood. The rearrangement links TRBV7-6 to TRBJ1-1; 9 bases are shared with TRBD1. In DNA form, the CDR3 reads TGTGCCAGCAGCCCCCCACAGGGGGCTGGCACTGAAGCTTTCTTT. This codes for CASSPPQGAGTEAFF.